Listed here are 23 T cell receptor beta chains from one sample, sequenced in a study of neurological immune-mediated disorders. TCRdb ran MiXCR on the 5' RACE reads and lists one entry per CDR3 protein. This sample carries some 30,000 distinct CDR3 sequences, approximately 6% of them seen once, and the ten largest clones take over 2%. The sample comprised CD4+ T cells from blood. Every receptor here comes from a woman in her 50s in good health.

There are many counts of this clonotype. The V call is TRBV7-3, the J call TRBJ1-2, with D possibly TRBD1 on 6 matching bases. CDR1 and CDR2 from the germline V gene are SGHTA and FQGTGA. This CDR3 is 14 amino acids long. V lost 2 bases to trimming and J lost 6 bases, with 13 bases between them. This chain's CDR3 is CASSLGGGLDGYTF. CDR3 DNA sequence: TGTGCCAGCAGCTTAGGTGGGGGGCTCGATGGCTACACCTTC.

This clonotype was seen at least ten times. V gene TRBV7-8 combines with J gene TRBJ2-2; unclear D gene. Trimming removed 0 bases at V and 1 base at J, with 3 bases between. Germline CDR1 SGHVS, CDR2 FQNEAQ. CDR3 length: 14 amino acids. Here the CDR3 DNA reads TGTGCCAGCAGCTTAGCAAAGAACACCGGGGAGCTGTTTTTT. This sequence encodes CASSLAKNTGELFF.

This clonotype appeared many times. The rearrangement joins TRBV6-6 to TRBJ1-2; D possibly corresponds to TRBD1 (5 bases). The CDR3 has 14 residues. In germline, CDR1 is MNHNY, CDR2 SVGAGI (reference sequence). The V gene lost 2 bases and the J gene lost 7 bases, with 14 bases spanning the gap. CDR3 residues: CASSYVGDSGGYTF. The CDR3 bases are TGTGCCAGCAGTTACGTCGGGGACTCGGGTGGCTACACCTTC.

This clonotype appeared many times. The chain is built from TRBV9 and TRBJ2-1; 8 positions match TRBD2. V lost 1 base to trimming and J lost 10 bases; unmatched junction nucleotides: 25. The CDR3 runs 20 residues. Germline CDR1 SGDLS, CDR2 YYNGEE. The CDR3 sequence is CASSVYPWGEGGLGLAEQFF. The CDR3 nucleotides are TGTGCCAGCAGCGTATACCCCTGGGGGGAGGGGGGACTAGGACTAGCCGAGCAGTTCTTC.

This clonotype has a count of ten or more. This chain uses TRBV5-1 with TRBJ1-2; 7 nucleotides match TRBD1. J gave up 3 bases and V 4 bases, and 12 bases lay outside the gene matches. Germline V lookup: CDR1 SGHRS, CDR2 YFSETQ. The CDR3 contains 16 residues. In nucleotides, the CDR3 is TGCGCCAGCAGCCCGGGCGGGGACAGACTATACTATGGCTACACCTTC. Its protein is CASSPGGDRLYYGYTF.

V usage is TRBV27 and J usage is TRBJ1-5, with 7 bases identical to TRBD1. The CDR3 contains 17 residues. Germline V gene lookup returns CDR1 MNHEY and CDR2 SMNVEV (reference sequence). J gave up 4 bases and V 1 base, and 10 bases lay outside the gene matches. The CDR3 DNA reads TGTGCCAGCAGTTTATTCCCGACAGGGACGGGTAATCAGCCCCAGCATTTT. It translates to CASSLFPTGTGNQPQHF.

There are many counts of this clonotype. The gene calls are TRBV20-1 and TRBJ2-4; 8 nucleotides match TRBD1. The J segment lost 5 bases and the V segment lost 5 bases, leaving 5 bases of the junction unmatched. Germline-derived CDR1 and CDR2 are DFQATT and SNEGSKA (reference sequence). This CDR3 has 13 residues. The CDR3: CSADDRGQNIQYF. As DNA, the CDR3 is TGCAGTGCTGACGACAGGGGACAAAACATTCAGTACTTC.

The sample holds many counts of this clonotype. In nucleotides, the CDR3 is TGTGCCAGCAGCCAAGATCCCATGAGCTACGAGCAGTACTTC. It encodes CASSQDPMSYEQYF. The chain links TRBV3-1 to TRBJ2-7, with unresolved D. Trimming removed 0 bases at V and 3 bases at J, with 9 bases between. Per the germline V gene, CDR1 is LGHDT and CDR2 is YNNKEL (reference sequence). CDR3 size: 14 residues.

Many counts were recorded for this clonotype. V is TRBV3-1 and J is TRBJ2-1; D is unresolved. The CDR3 totals 16 residues. V gave up 6 bases and J gave up 4 bases, with 19 bases separating them. CDR1 and CDR2 from the germline V gene are LGHDT and YNNKEL (reference sequence). In nucleotides, the CDR3 is TGTGCCAGCAGTGGTCCGGGTACCTTAGCATACAATGAGCAGTTCTTC. Translated, it gives CASSGPGTLAYNEQFF.

This clonotype was counted ten times or more. The chain has TRBV5-1 and TRBJ1-2, with D hard to call. Germline values: CDR1 SGHRS, CDR2 YFSETQ. The length of the CDR3 is 14 residues. The V end was cut by 0 bases, the J end by 8 bases, with 14 bases between. The CDR3 DNA is TGCGCCAGCAGCTTGGCAGAATCCGCGGGAGGCTACACCTTC. Protein product: CASSLAESAGGYTF.

This clonotype has at least ten counts. The CDR3 sequence is CASSFGQAGNQPQHF. CDR3 coding DNA: TGTGCCAGCAGTTTTGGTCAGGCGGGCAATCAGCCCCAGCATTTT. This chain connects TRBV28 to TRBJ1-5; D uncertain. V lost 3 bases to trimming and J lost 2 bases, with 11 bases between them. This CDR3 contains 15 residues. Germline V gene lookup returns CDR1 MDHEN and CDR2 SYDVKM.

There are many counts of this clonotype. The V gene is TRBV20-1, the J gene TRBJ1-2; D is unresolved. CDR1 and CDR2 (germline): DFQATT, SNEGSKA (reference sequence). V lost 1 base and J lost 4, with 16 bases in between. The CDR3 extends over 15 amino acids. The CDR3 DNA follows: TGCAGTGCTAGAGCCCCAGGAGGGTTACTCTATGGCTACACCTTC. This gives the protein CSARAPGGLLYGYTF.

This clonotype was counted many times. The chain links TRBV6-5 to TRBJ2-3; D is possibly TRBD1 (6 bases). Trimming left V 4 bases short and J 6 bases short, with 20 bases between. The CDR3 sequence is 16 residues long. Germline V gene data show CDR1 as MNHEY and CDR2 as SVGAGI. In DNA, the CDR3 is TGTGCCAGCAGTTCGCGGACAGCCGCCAGGCCGGATACGCAGTATTTT. Translating gives CASSSRTAARPDTQYF.

This clonotype was counted ten times or more. V gene TRBV20-1 combines with J gene TRBJ1-3; 7 bases are shared with TRBD1. With 6 bases clipped from V and 6 bases from J, the junction kept 14 bases outside the gene matches. The CDR3 extends over 15 amino acids. The germline V gene encodes CDR1 DFQATT and CDR2 SNEGSKA (reference sequence). CDR3 in amino acids: CSAGASGRGSNTIYF. The CDR3 DNA follows: TGCAGTGCAGGGGCTTCCGGCAGGGGGTCAAACACCATATATTTT.

This clonotype was observed many times. The V and J genes are TRBV7-2 and TRBJ2-7; 9 positions agree with TRBD1. Germline trimming cut 1 base from V and 7 bases from J; bases unmatched to any gene: 14. The CDR3 sequence is 17 residues long. In germline, CDR1 is SGHTA, CDR2 FQGNSA. The CDR3 DNA reads as TGTGCCAGCAGCTTAGGTGGCGGCCTACAGGGGGCGCGAGAGCAGTACTTC. As protein: CASSLGGGLQGAREQYF.

In its sample, this clonotype was seen many times. The rearrangement joins TRBV20-1 to TRBJ2-7; D possibly uses TRBD1 or TRBD2 (6 bases each). CDR1 and CDR2 (germline): DFQATT, SNEGSKA (reference sequence). The V end lost 3 bases, the J end lost 6 bases, and 18 bases lay between the germline ends. This CDR3 comprises 14 residues. The CDR3 DNA reads TGCAGTGCTAGTGTTCCGGGGGCGTCACTCGAGCAGTACTTC. Translated: CSASVPGASLEQYF.

This clonotype showed up many times. The chain recombines TRBV5-1 with TRBJ2-7, with D tentatively TRBD1 (5 bases). The V end lost 0 bases, the J end lost 3 bases, and 13 bases lay between the germline ends. The CDR3 has 15 amino acids. The germline CDR1 and CDR2 sequences are SGHRS and YFSETQ. CDR3 DNA sequence: TGCGCCAGCAGCTTGGATCAGGGAATTAACTACGAGCAGTACTTC. Translation: CASSLDQGINYEQYF.

This clonotype came up once. This chain joins TRBV10-3 and TRBJ2-7; 8 bases agree with TRBD1. Germline values: CDR1 ENHRY, CDR2 SYGVKD. The CDR3 runs 15 residues. With V trimmed by 3 bases and J by 1 base, 5 bases remained unmatched. Here the CDR3 DNA reads TGTGCCATCAGTGATAGGACAGGGCTATCCTACGAGCAGTACTTC. Amino acids: CAISDRTGLSYEQYF.

This clonotype was counted many times. The chain employs TRBV28 and TRBJ1-4; 9 bases are a match to TRBD1. The V gene end was trimmed by 3 bases and the J gene end by 8 bases; junction bases not matched to a gene: 7. The CDR3 covers 15 residues. Germline V gene sequence: CDR1 MDHEN, CDR2 SYDVKM. CDR3 protein: CASSLLTGGDEKLFF. Written as DNA, the CDR3 is TGTGCCAGCAGTTTGTTGACAGGGGGTGACGAAAAACTGTTTTTT.

This clonotype was seen repeatedly, ten times or more. The chain recombines TRBV19 with TRBJ1-1; D gene unclear. There are 14 residues in the CDR3. The ends were cut back, 7 bases at V and 0 bases at J, with 12 bases in the middle. Looked up from germline, CDR1 is LNHDA and CDR2 is SQIVND (reference sequence). The CDR3 DNA reads TGTGCCAGTACCCCGAGCCACCTGAACACTGAAGCTTTCTTT. It is translated as CASTPSHLNTEAFF.

This clonotype was detected ten times or more. The chain joins TRBV7-8 to TRBJ1-3, with 8 bases fitting TRBD1. V shed 2 bases, J shed 3 bases, and the junction held 6 bases outside the gene matches. The CDR3 is 16 residues long. From germline, CDR1 is SGHVS and CDR2 FQNEAQ. This CDR3 reads CASSLRTGLSGNTIYF. The CDR3 coding sequence is TGTGCCAGCAGCTTAAGGACAGGGTTAAGTGGAAACACCATATATTTT.

This clonotype was detected ten times or more. The chain carries TRBV6-2 or TRBV6-3 and TRBJ2-1, with 13 bases aligning to TRBD2. Trimming took 5 bases from V and 5 from J; bases not matched to a gene: 6. The CDR3 runs to 16 residues. Germline CDR1 MNHEY, CDR2 SVGEGT. CDR3 nucleotide sequence: TGTGCCAGCAGTACTAGCGGGAGGGGGATACACAATGAGCAGTTCTTC. Residues: CASSTSGRGIHNEQFF.

This clonotype was detected ten times or more. V and J are TRBV3-1 and TRBJ2-1; the D is unclear. Germline V gene data show CDR1 as LGHDT and CDR2 as YNNKEL (reference sequence). V was trimmed by 4 bases and J by 7 bases, leaving 8 bases between them. There are 12 residues in the CDR3. CDR3 residues: CASSRQANEQFF. In DNA, the CDR3 is TGTGCCAGCAGCCGTCAAGCTAATGAGCAGTTCTTC.